Listed below are T cell receptor beta chains from one sample, sequenced in a study of blood T cell repertoires in COVID-19. The assay was immunoSEQ multiplex PCR, and TCRdb's table has in-frame clones only and misses some. The table lists roughly 400,000 clones, 80% to 90% of them singletons. Sequences were obtained from PBMCs or T cells enriched from blood (not recorded which). The source of these receptors is a woman in her fifties or sixties who had recovered from COVID-19. Each CDR3 is given with its conserved first and last residue. D genes are given only for firm matches. Clone size appears in some rows only: once, few, many, or a class for an expanded clone.

j_call: TRBJ1-5
d_call: -
v_call: TRBV7-2
clone_size: -
cdr3_aa: CASSLMQADYNQPQHF
cdr3_nt: TGTGCCAGCAGCTTAATGCAGGCAGACTACAATCAGCCCCAGCATTTT

j_call: TRBJ2-3
d_call: -
v_call: TRBV4-3
clone_size: -
cdr3_aa: CASSQGDFRTDTQYF
cdr3_nt: TGCGCCAGCAGCCAAGGGGACTTCCGGACAGATACGCAGTATTTT

j_call: TRBJ1-5
d_call: -
v_call: TRBV18
clone_size: -
cdr3_aa: CASSPGAGERQPQHF
cdr3_nt: TGTGCCAGCTCACCGGGCGCGGGGGAGAGGCAGCCCCAGCATTTT

j_call: TRBJ2-7
d_call: TRBD2
v_call: TRBV19
clone_size: once
cdr3_aa: CASRTFDTSDYEQYF
cdr3_nt: TGTGCCAGTAGAACCTTTGACACTAGCGACTACGAGCAGTACTTC

j_call: TRBJ2-7
d_call: TRBD1
v_call: TRBV13
clone_size: -
cdr3_aa: CASSPGQTFGEQYF
cdr3_nt: TGTGCCAGCAGCCCGGGACAGACCTTTGGGGAGCAGTACTTC

j_call: TRBJ1-1
d_call: -
v_call: TRBV29-1
clone_size: -
cdr3_aa: CSVERTAMNTEAFF
cdr3_nt: TGCAGCGTTGAACGGACAGCTATGAACACTGAAGCTTTCTTT

j_call: TRBJ2-7
d_call: -
v_call: TRBV30
clone_size: -
cdr3_aa: CAWARGPYEQYF
cdr3_nt: TGTGCCTGGGCCCGAGGCCCCTACGAGCAGTACTTC

j_call: TRBJ1-1
d_call: -
v_call: TRBV5-1
clone_size: -
cdr3_aa: CASSLGQLGRLNTEAFF
cdr3_nt: TGCGCCAGCAGCTTGGGCCAGTTGGGCAGGTTGAACACTGAAGCTTTCTTT

j_call: TRBJ1-4
d_call: -
v_call: TRBV6-1
clone_size: few
cdr3_aa: CASSESLPEKLFF
cdr3_nt: TGTGCCAGCAGTGAAAGCCTCCCGGAAAAACTGTTTTTT

j_call: TRBJ2-3
d_call: TRBD1
v_call: TRBV5-1
clone_size: -
cdr3_aa: CASSFQTGVGTDTQYF
cdr3_nt: TGCGCCAGCAGCTTCCAAACAGGGGTGGGAACAGATACGCAGTATTTT

j_call: TRBJ2-1
d_call: TRBD2
v_call: TRBV3-1/TRBV3-2
clone_size: -
cdr3_aa: CASSQASSGGVEQFF
cdr3_nt: TGTGCCAGCAGCCAAGCGTCTAGCGGGGGGGTAGAGCAGTTCTTC

j_call: TRBJ1-2
d_call: TRBD1
v_call: TRBV2
clone_size: few
cdr3_aa: CASKRDRPQGGSGYTF
cdr3_nt: TGTGCCAGCAAAAGGGACCGGCCCCAGGGGGGTTCGGGCTACACCTTC

j_call: TRBJ1-2
d_call: TRBD1
v_call: TRBV19
clone_size: -
cdr3_aa: CASNFRGGRGYGYTF
cdr3_nt: TGTGCCAGTAATTTTAGAGGGGGCCGGGGCTATGGCTACACCTTC

j_call: TRBJ1-2
d_call: TRBD1
v_call: TRBV7-2
clone_size: few
cdr3_aa: CASSFPDRQNGYTF
cdr3_nt: TGTGCCAGCAGCTTCCCGGACAGGCAGAATGGCTACACCTTC

j_call: TRBJ2-7
d_call: TRBD1
v_call: TRBV30
clone_size: once
cdr3_aa: CASSTGTGLSYF
cdr3_nt: TGTGCCTCCTCGACCGGGACAGGTTTATCGTACTTC

j_call: TRBJ2-3
d_call: -
v_call: TRBV10-2
clone_size: -
cdr3_aa: CASSDSGVGTDTQYF
cdr3_nt: TGCGCCAGTAGTGATTCCGGGGTGGGCACAGATACGCAGTATTTT

j_call: TRBJ2-3
d_call: TRBD2
v_call: TRBV3-1/TRBV3-2
clone_size: -
cdr3_aa: CASSRTVSGGAARGTDTQYF
cdr3_nt: TGTGCCAGCAGCCGAACAGTTAGCGGGGGGGCCGCTAGAGGGACAGATACGCAGTATTTT

j_call: TRBJ2-2
d_call: TRBD2
v_call: TRBV5-6
clone_size: -
cdr3_aa: CASSWDGRGNTGELFF
cdr3_nt: TGTGCCAGCAGCTGGGATGGGAGGGGAAACACCGGGGAGCTGTTTTTT

j_call: TRBJ2-5
d_call: TRBD1
v_call: TRBV2
clone_size: -
cdr3_aa: CASSARLTGDGETQYF
cdr3_nt: TGTGCCAGCAGTGCCCGATTAACAGGGGACGGAGAGACCCAGTACTTC

j_call: TRBJ1-2
d_call: TRBD1
v_call: TRBV18
clone_size: -
cdr3_aa: CASSAGQGGGYTF
cdr3_nt: TGTGCCAGCTCAGCTGGACAGGGAGGTGGCTACACCTTC

j_call: TRBJ2-7
d_call: -
v_call: TRBV4-3
clone_size: few
cdr3_aa: CASSQDPGSYEQYF
cdr3_nt: TGCGCCAGCAGCCAAGATCCCGGGTCCTACGAGCAGTACTTC

j_call: TRBJ2-7
d_call: TRBD1
v_call: TRBV15
clone_size: -
cdr3_aa: CATSRGTDYYEQYF
cdr3_nt: TGTGCCACCAGCAGGGGGACAGATTACTACGAGCAGTACTTC

j_call: TRBJ1-4
d_call: -
v_call: TRBV3-1/TRBV3-2
clone_size: -
cdr3_aa: CASSQDKSEKLFF
cdr3_nt: TGTGCCAGCAGCCAAGATAAGAGCGAAAAACTGTTTTTT

j_call: TRBJ2-4
d_call: -
v_call: TRBV19
clone_size: -
cdr3_aa: CASSIGHDGFLAKNIQYF
cdr3_nt: TGTGCCAGTAGTATAGGGCACGACGGGTTTCTAGCCAAAAACATTCAGTACTTC

j_call: TRBJ1-3
d_call: TRBD1
v_call: TRBV6-2/TRBV6-3
clone_size: -
cdr3_aa: CASSYSTGSGGNTIYF
cdr3_nt: TGTGCCAGCAGTTACTCGACAGGGTCCGGTGGAAACACCATATATTTT

j_call: TRBJ1-1
d_call: TRBD1
v_call: TRBV4-1
clone_size: -
cdr3_aa: CASSPNRGLPFGDTEAFF
cdr3_nt: TGCGCCAGCAGCCCCAACAGGGGCCTCCCGTTCGGGGACACTGAAGCTTTCTTT

j_call: TRBJ1-5
d_call: -
v_call: TRBV9
clone_size: -
cdr3_aa: CASSVVGGRREPQHF
cdr3_nt: TGTGCCAGCAGCGTAGTCGGGGGGCGAAGGGAGCCCCAGCATTTT

j_call: TRBJ2-2
d_call: TRBD2
v_call: TRBV5-4
clone_size: -
cdr3_aa: CASSQSTGGNTGELFF
cdr3_nt: TGTGCCAGCAGCCAGTCGACGGGGGGGAACACCGGGGAGCTGTTTTTT

j_call: TRBJ1-5
d_call: -
v_call: TRBV7-3
clone_size: -
cdr3_aa: CASSLGCDSRVSPNQPQHF
cdr3_nt: TGTGCCAGCAGCTTGGGGTGCGATAGCAGGGTAAGCCCCAATCAGCCCCAGCATTTT

j_call: TRBJ1-1
d_call: -
v_call: TRBV15
clone_size: -
cdr3_aa: CATIGLDTEAFF
cdr3_nt: TGTGCCACGATCGGGTTGGACACTGAAGCTTTCTTT

j_call: TRBJ2-1
d_call: TRBD2
v_call: TRBV27
clone_size: -
cdr3_aa: CASSLSGGSSYNEQFF
cdr3_nt: TGTGCCAGCAGTTTATCGGGGGGGAGCTCCTACAATGAGCAGTTCTTC

j_call: TRBJ2-1
d_call: TRBD2
v_call: TRBV11-2
clone_size: -
cdr3_aa: CASSALAGSSYNEQFF
cdr3_nt: TGTGCCAGCAGCGCATTAGCGGGCAGCTCCTACAATGAGCAGTTCTTC

j_call: TRBJ1-2
d_call: TRBD1
v_call: TRBV2
clone_size: -
cdr3_aa: CASSVFPWTGTPGWNGYTF
cdr3_nt: TGTGCCAGCAGTGTATTCCCCTGGACAGGGACACCCGGTTGGAATGGCTACACCTTC

j_call: TRBJ2-1
d_call: TRBD1
v_call: TRBV4-1
clone_size: -
cdr3_aa: CASSQVPGQYSQFF
cdr3_nt: TGCGCCAGCAGCCAAGTCCCGGGACAGTATTCGCAGTTCTTC

j_call: TRBJ2-5
d_call: -
v_call: TRBV3-1/TRBV3-2
clone_size: -
cdr3_aa: CASSQDLRGGGETQYF
cdr3_nt: TGTGCCAGCAGCCAAGATTTGAGGGGGGGCGGGGAGACCCAGTACTTC

j_call: TRBJ1-1
d_call: -
v_call: TRBV2
clone_size: few
cdr3_aa: CASSLLENTEAFF
cdr3_nt: TGTGCCAGCAGTCTACTTGAGAACACTGAAGCTTTCTTT

j_call: TRBJ1-5
d_call: -
v_call: TRBV19
clone_size: once
cdr3_aa: CASSMWGRGDNQPQHF
cdr3_nt: TGTGCCAGTAGTATGTGGGGCAGGGGTGACAATCAGCCCCAGCATTTT

j_call: TRBJ2-1
d_call: TRBD2
v_call: TRBV5-4
clone_size: once
cdr3_aa: CASSLGLAGAQYNEQFF
cdr3_nt: TGTGCCAGCAGCTTGGGACTAGCGGGGGCCCAGTACAATGAGCAGTTCTTC

j_call: TRBJ2-5
d_call: -
v_call: TRBV20-1
clone_size: -
cdr3_aa: CSGSLGAQYF
cdr3_nt: TGCAGTGGGAGCCTAGGGGCCCAGTACTTC

j_call: TRBJ2-1
d_call: -
v_call: TRBV5-1
clone_size: -
cdr3_aa: CASSLASVDYHNEQFF
cdr3_nt: TGCGCCAGCAGCTTGGCCAGTGTGGACTACCACAATGAGCAGTTCTTC

j_call: TRBJ1-5
d_call: -
v_call: TRBV10-3
clone_size: -
cdr3_aa: CAISARTDSNQPQHF
cdr3_nt: TGTGCCATCAGTGCGAGGACAGATAGCAATCAGCCCCAGCATTTT

j_call: TRBJ1-5
d_call: -
v_call: TRBV2
clone_size: -
cdr3_aa: CASSEQEAQPQHF
cdr3_nt: TGTGCCAGCAGTGAACAGGAGGCCCAGCCCCAGCATTTT

j_call: TRBJ2-7
d_call: TRBD1
v_call: TRBV25-1
clone_size: -
cdr3_aa: CASRTGITGTPYEQYF
cdr3_nt: TGTGCCAGCCGGACAGGGATAACTGGTACACCCTACGAGCAGTACTTC

j_call: TRBJ1-5
d_call: TRBD1
v_call: TRBV19
clone_size: -
cdr3_aa: CASRQQGATLAPSNQPQHF
cdr3_nt: TGTGCCAGTAGACAACAGGGGGCTACCCTAGCTCCTAGCAATCAGCCCCAGCATTTT

j_call: TRBJ1-1
d_call: -
v_call: TRBV5-5
clone_size: -
cdr3_aa: CASRGQFHMNTEAFF
cdr3_nt: TGTGCCAGCCGCGGGCAGTTTCATATGAACACTGAAGCTTTCTTT

j_call: TRBJ1-2
d_call: -
v_call: TRBV28
clone_size: -
cdr3_aa: CASSEGGHGYGYTF
cdr3_nt: TGTGCCAGCAGTGAGGGAGGACATGGCTATGGCTACACCTTC

j_call: TRBJ2-5
d_call: -
v_call: TRBV11-2
clone_size: once
cdr3_aa: CASSLLEETQYF
cdr3_nt: TGTGCCAGCAGCTTACTGGAGGAGACCCAGTACTTC